The subject of this entry is one T cell receptor beta chain. Germline trimming cut 4 bases from V and 0 bases from J; bases unmatched to any gene: 8. Germline-derived CDR1 and CDR2 are LNHDA and SQIVND (reference sequence). CDR3 length: 16 residues. The source of the sample is a study of blood T cell repertoires in COVID-19. The method was immunoSEQ multiplex PCR; TCRdb's version includes in-frame clones alone and lacks a portion of them. The sample lists tens of thousands of clones, nearly 90% occurring once. The chain joins TRBV19 to TRBJ2-5; 7 positions agree with TRBD1. The clonotype originates from a human donor in a cohort sampled during active COVID-19. Source material: peripheral blood. For the CDR3, the DNA is TGTGCCAGTAGTAGCCCCCGGGACAGAGACCAAGAGACCCAGTACTTC. It yields the protein CASSSPRDRDQETQYF.